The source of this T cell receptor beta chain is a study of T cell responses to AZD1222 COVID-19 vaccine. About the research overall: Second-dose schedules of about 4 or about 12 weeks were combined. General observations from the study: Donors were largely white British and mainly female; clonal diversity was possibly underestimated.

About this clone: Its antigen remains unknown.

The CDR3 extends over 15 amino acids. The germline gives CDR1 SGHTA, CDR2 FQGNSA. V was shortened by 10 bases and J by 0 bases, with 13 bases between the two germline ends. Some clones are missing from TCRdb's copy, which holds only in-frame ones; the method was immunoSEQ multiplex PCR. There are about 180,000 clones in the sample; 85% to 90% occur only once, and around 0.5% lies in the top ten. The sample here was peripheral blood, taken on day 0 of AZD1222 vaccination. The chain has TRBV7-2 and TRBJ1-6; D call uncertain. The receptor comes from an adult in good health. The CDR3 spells CATSRTSSYNSPLHF. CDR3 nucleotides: TGTGCCACGTCCCGGACGAGCTCCTATAATTCACCCCTCCACTTT.